This T cell receptor (beta chain) appears in the sequencing data of a study of blood T cell repertoires in COVID-19. Study details: The United States, Italy and Spain supplied acute and convalescent COVID-19 samples. Sources were T cells, B-cell-depleted T cells, or PBMCs; the material itself was cDNA or gDNA.

V gave up 1 base and J gave up 9 bases, with 11 bases separating them. The CDR3 spans 13 residues. Germline values: CDR1 SGHVS, CDR2 FQNEAQ. Original data processing: Cell counts per sample came from amplifying reference gene primers. The protocol was immunoSEQ multiplex PCR, while the TCRdb copy is restricted to in-frame clones and leaves out a portion. The V and J calls and clone size come from that table; D and trimming were worked out from the DNA. The sample lists about 230,000 clones, roughly 83% seen once, with 27% in the top ten. The J gene is TRBJ2-3, the V gene TRBV7-8, with a tentative D call TRBD2 (6 bases). The material sequenced was peripheral blood. The receptor was isolated from a man in his forties or fifties with acute or convalescent COVID-19. The CDR3 loop is CASSLVGAGTQYF. CDR3 DNA: TGTGCCAGCAGCTTAGTAGGGGCGGGAACGCAGTATTTT.